This T cell receptor beta chain was captured in a study of cytomegalovirus exposure and HLA in healthy donors. Germline CDR1 is MNHNS and CDR2 is SASEGT. The CDR3 is 15 amino acids. The J segment lost 2 bases and the V segment lost 4 bases, leaving 8 bases of the junction unmatched. The PCR employed 60 Vbeta primers together with 13 Jbeta primers. This table comes from immunoSEQ multiplex PCR, and its TCRdb copy is limited to in-frame clones, with some not included. The sample has around 220,000 clones, more than 65% seen once. The study's findings and limits: Owing to their indistinguishability, certain V segments, notably TRBV6-2 and TRBV6-3, were excluded.

As concerns this clone: No antigen is known for it.

Sample: PBMCs. The clonotype originates from a woman in her twenties or thirties in good health and CMV-seronegative. The chain recombines TRBV6-1 with TRBJ2-7; TRBD2 matches 7 bases. The CDR3, as DNA: TGTGCCAGCAGTGGGCCCGGGACTACTACCTACGAGCAGTACTTC. Translating it yields CASSGPGTTTYEQYF.